A single sample is the source of the 18 T cell receptor beta chains below, sequenced in a study of OX40 agonist ivuxolimab in advanced cancers. Assay: immunoSEQ multiplex PCR; the TCRdb copy retains only in-frame clones and omits some. The top ten clones hold about 6% of a sample with about 50,000 clones, approximately 89% of them seen once. Sequences were derived from CD4+ or CD8+ T cells sorted from blood, sampled in a trial of the OX40 agonist ivuxolimab. The receptor source for this set is an adult with an advanced solid tumor such as melanoma, head and neck, liver or kidney cancer.

This rearrangement joins TRBV28 to TRBJ1-4; maybe TRBD1 (5 bases). The CDR3 covers 14 residues. V lost 3 bases to trimming and J lost 8 bases, with 13 bases between them. Per germline, CDR1 MDHEN and CDR2 SYDVKM. CDR3 residues: CASSLSPGEEKLFF. CDR3 bases: TGTGCCAGCAGTTTGTCTCCGGGGGAAGAAAAACTGTTTTTT.

The chain recombines TRBV4-3 with TRBJ2-5, with a tentative D call TRBD1 (5 bases). Germline V gives CDR1 LGHNA, CDR2 YSLEER. The CDR3 contains 14 residues. V lost 2 bases and J 0 bases, leaving 7 bases between the germline ends. DNA for the CDR3: TGCGCCAGCAGCCAAATGACAGACCAAGAGACCCAGTACTTC. Translation gives CASSQMTDQETQYF.

This chain joins TRBV28 and TRBJ2-5, with TRBD1 matching over 7 bases. In germline, CDR1 is MDHEN, CDR2 SYDVKM. J was trimmed by 5 bases and V by 2 bases; bases with no gene match: 17. The length of the CDR3 is 18 residues. CDR3 in amino acids: CASSLDRTGLPSGETQYF. In DNA, the CDR3 is TGTGCCAGCAGTTTAGATCGGACAGGACTTCCTAGTGGGGAGACCCAGTACTTC. Full variable domain (missing parts from reference TRBV28 and TRBJ2-5): DVKVTQSSRYLVKRTGEKVFLECVQDMDHENMFWYRQDPGLGLRLIYFSYDVKMKEKGDIPEGYSVSREKKERFSLILESASTNQTSMYLCASSLDRTGLPSGETQYFGPGTRLLVL.

The J gene is TRBJ2-1, the V gene TRBV19, with D perhaps assigned TRBD1 or TRBD2 (5 bases each). Germline assignment: CDR1 LNHDA and CDR2 SQIVND (reference sequence). V shed 5 bases and J shed 3 bases, with 11 bases lying between them. The CDR3 loop spans 14 amino acids. The DNA of the CDR3 is TGTGCCAGTAGTTCTGGGACCAACTACAATGAGCAGTTCTTC. It specifies CASSSGTNYNEQFF.

The chain employs TRBV28 and TRBJ2-7; a possible D gene is TRBD2 (6 bases). V was pared by 7 bases and J by 1 base, with 14 bases between. Germline loops: CDR1 MDHEN, CDR2 SYDVKM. The CDR3 extends over 14 amino acids. CDR3 nucleotide sequence: TGTGCCAGCACCCTCGCCGGAGGGTCCTACGAGCAGTACTTC. It specifies CASTLAGGSYEQYF.

This clone was counted a single time. The rearrangement joins TRBV4-3 to TRBJ2-3, with D hard to call. The ends were cut back, 4 bases at V and 0 bases at J, with 11 bases in the middle. The CDR3 totals 15 residues. The germline CDR1 and CDR2 sequences are LGHNA and YSLEER. The CDR3, as DNA: TGCGCCAGCAGCCCGACTCCCATAAGCACAGATACGCAGTATTTT. Protein sequence: CASSPTPISTDTQYF.

This chain links TRBV15 with TRBJ2-7; 10 bases fit TRBD2. The J segment lost 3 bases and the V segment lost 0 bases, leaving 5 bases of the junction unmatched. The CDR3 totals 16 residues. Looked up from germline, CDR1 is LNHNV and CDR2 is YYDKDF (reference sequence). The CDR3 DNA is TGTGCCACCAGCAGAGAAGCAGGACTAGCGGACTACGAGCAGTACTTC. Protein product: CATSREAGLADYEQYF.

V usage is TRBV28 and J usage is TRBJ2-7, with TRBD1 matching 7 bases. Trimming removed 5 bases from V and 0 bases from J; junction bases left unmatched: 7. From germline, CDR1 is MDHEN and CDR2 SYDVKM. This CDR3 has 15 amino acids. CDR3: CASSLGQASSYEQYF. As DNA, the CDR3 is TGTGCCAGCAGTCTTGGACAGGCCAGCTCCTACGAGCAGTACTTC.

The chain combines TRBV5-1 with TRBJ1-1, with D possibly TRBD1 on 6 matching bases. Germline V gives CDR1 SGHRS, CDR2 YFSETQ. The ends were cut back, 4 bases at V and 5 bases at J, with 9 bases in the middle. The CDR3 consists of 12 residues. CDR3 sequence reads: CASSAGETEAFF. CDR3 DNA sequence: TGCGCCAGCAGCGCAGGGGAAACTGAAGCTTTCTTT.

The chain is built from TRBV19 and TRBJ1-4, with TRBD1 matching over 7 bases. CDR1 is LNHDA and CDR2 is SQIVND in the germline V gene (reference sequence). CDR3 length: 15 amino acids. V trimming: 2 bases; J trimming: 4 bases; junction bases outside the gene matches: 4. The CDR3 is CASSIWGTDNEKLFF. CDR3 nucleotides: TGTGCCAGTAGTATATGGGGGACAGATAATGAAAAACTGTTTTTT.

This rearrangement joins TRBV11-2 to TRBJ2-1, with 9 bases identical to TRBD1. The CDR3 is 13 amino acids. Looked up from germline, CDR1 is SGHAT and CDR2 is FQNNGV. V shed 6 bases and J 8 bases; nucleotides not matched to a gene: 5. The CDR3 here is CASRYRGLDEQFF. As DNA, the CDR3 is TGTGCCAGCAGGTACAGGGGGCTAGATGAGCAGTTCTTC.

The chain links TRBV7-3 to TRBJ2-1; 11 nucleotides line up with TRBD2. Germline loops: CDR1 SGHTA, CDR2 FQGTGA. Trimming cost V 5 bases and J 3 bases; bases outside gene matches: 0. The CDR3 contains 14 residues. The CDR3 sequence is CASSLAGGYNEQFF. The CDR3 DNA is TGTGCCAGCAGCCTAGCGGGAGGCTACAATGAGCAGTTCTTC. The full variable domain, completed using reference TRBV7-3 and TRBJ2-1, is GAGVSQTPSNKVTEKGKYVELRCDPISGHTALYWYRQSLGQGPEFLIYFQGTGAADDSGLPNDRFFAVRPEGSVSTLKIQRTERGDSAVYLCASSLAGGYNEQFFGPGTRLTVL.

The rearrangement links TRBV5-6 to TRBJ1-2; 9 nucleotides align to TRBD1. Trimming cost V 3 bases and J 4 bases; bases outside gene matches: 1. The length of the CDR3 is 13 residues. Germline V gives CDR1 SGHDT, CDR2 YYEEEE. CDR3 DNA: TGTGCCAGCAGCTGGGGACAGGGCTATGGCTACACCTTC. As protein: CASSWGQGYGYTF.

The chain joins TRBV5-1 to TRBJ1-5, with unresolved D. Germline V gene sequence: CDR1 SGHRS, CDR2 YFSETQ. The CDR3 totals 14 residues. Trimming removed 0 bases from V and 3 bases from J, with 7 bases in between. The CDR3 protein is CASSLVPDNQPQHF. The DNA for the CDR3 is TGCGCCAGCAGCTTGGTGCCAGACAATCAGCCCCAGCATTTT.

The V and J genes are TRBV5-6 and TRBJ2-2; possibly TRBD2 for D (5 bases). The CDR3 consists of 13 residues. Trimming took off 0 bases at V and 5 bases at J, with 5 bases between the two ends. The V gene's germline CDR1 is SGHDT and CDR2 YYEEEE. This CDR3 is CASSLGGTGELFF. The DNA for the CDR3 is TGTGCCAGCAGCTTGGGAGGGACCGGGGAGCTGTTTTTT.

The V call is TRBV7-9, the J call TRBJ2-2, with 7 bases that match TRBD1. Trimming cost V 5 bases and J 4 bases; bases outside gene matches: 4. This CDR3 contains 14 residues. Per germline, CDR1 SEHNR and CDR2 FQNEAQ (reference sequence). The CDR3 here is CASSTWDSTGELFF. The CDR3 nucleotides are TGTGCCAGCAGCACCTGGGACAGCACCGGGGAGCTGTTTTTT.

The chain carries TRBV6-1 and TRBJ1-1; 8 bases agree with TRBD1. CDR1 is MNHNS and CDR2 is SASEGT in the germline V gene. The CDR3 is 12 amino acids. Germline trimming cut 4 bases from V and 11 bases from J; bases unmatched to any gene: 6. In DNA form, the CDR3 reads TGTGCCAGCAGTGCCTTGACAGGGGAGGCTTTCTTT. It translates to CASSALTGEAFF.

V gene TRBV6-5 combines with J gene TRBJ1-2; 7 nucleotides agree with TRBD1. V lost 4 bases to trimming and J lost 0 bases; unmatched junction nucleotides: 2. The CDR3 is 14 amino acids. CDR1 is MNHEY, CDR2 SVGAGI, per germline. CDR3 amino acids: CASSWTGANYGYTF. The CDR3 DNA sequence: TGTGCCAGCAGTTGGACAGGAGCTAACTATGGCTACACCTTC.